The entry below describes one TCR beta chain. The V end lost 2 bases, the J end lost 5 bases, and 12 bases lay between the germline ends. CDR1 is MGHRA, CDR2 YSYEKL, per germline. CDR3 length: 14 residues. These data belong to a study of blood T cell repertoires in COVID-19. Assay used: immunoSEQ multiplex PCR; TCRdb lists only in-frame clones, some missing. This sample has fewer than 600,000 clones, with 88% found just once. Sequenced: PBMCs or T cells enriched from blood (not recorded which). J is TRBJ1-2 and V is TRBV4-1; a possible D gene is TRBD1 (5 bases). The TCR was taken from a woman between 35 and 50 years old who had recovered from COVID-19. The CDR3 reads CASSQQGIGYGYTF. CDR3 in DNA: TGCGCCAGCAGCCAACAGGGAATTGGGTATGGCTACACCTTC.